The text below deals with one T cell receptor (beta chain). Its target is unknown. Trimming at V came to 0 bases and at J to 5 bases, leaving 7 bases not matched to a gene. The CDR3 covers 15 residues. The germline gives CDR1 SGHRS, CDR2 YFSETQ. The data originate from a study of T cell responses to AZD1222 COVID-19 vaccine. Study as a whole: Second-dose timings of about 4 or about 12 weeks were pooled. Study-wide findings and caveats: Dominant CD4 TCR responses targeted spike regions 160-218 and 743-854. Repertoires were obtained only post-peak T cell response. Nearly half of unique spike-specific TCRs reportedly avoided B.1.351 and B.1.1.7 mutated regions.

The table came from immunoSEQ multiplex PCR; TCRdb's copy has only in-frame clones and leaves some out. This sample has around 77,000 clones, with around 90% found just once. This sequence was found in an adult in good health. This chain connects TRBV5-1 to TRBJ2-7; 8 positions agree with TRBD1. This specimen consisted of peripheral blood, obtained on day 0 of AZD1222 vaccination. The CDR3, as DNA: TGCGCCAGCAGCTTGGAGACAGGGGCCAGAAACGAGCAGTACTTC. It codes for CASSLETGARNEQYF.